This T cell receptor beta chain was obtained from a study of regulatory T cells in long-lasting Graves disease. Overall study results and limits: More public clonotypes were shared by persistent patients (under 3,000) than by new patients (around 990).

Time point meaning: persistent/refractory GD, antithyroid drugs over 5 years with positive TRAb. After RNA was extracted from PBMCs, the TCR library was made from it. Researchers made TCR beta libraries by using iRepertoire HTBI primers and running Arm-PCR on CDR3 regions. In the original analysis: Segment identification across samples yielded about 60 TRBV and about 14 TRBJ segments. One entry per CDR3 protein results from TCRdb running MiXCR on the multiplex PCR reads. TCRdb assigned the V and J calls; the authors' analysis was not used. The sample has 310,000 or so distinct CDR3 sequences, around a fifth seen once. Of note for this clonotype: Its antigen is unknown.

This sample comprised peripheral blood mononuclear cells (PBMCs), obtained when the disease was refractory, from a patient treated with antithyroid drugs. The TCR originated in a female donor with Graves disease.

CDR3 protein: CASSLRHGGTLNTEAFF. Written as DNA, the CDR3 is TGTGCCAGCAGTTTAAGGCATGGCGGGACACTGAACACTGAAGCTTTCTTT. The V call is TRBV12-3 or TRBV12-4, the J call TRBJ1-1; perhaps TRBD1 as D (6 bases). The CDR3 is 17 amino acids. Trimming stripped 2 bases from V and 0 bases from J, with 16 bases between.